This T cell receptor (beta chain) was captured in a study of blood T cell repertoires in COVID-19. Background on the study: Acute and convalescent COVID-19 specimens originated in the United States, Italy and Spain.

V shed 3 bases, J shed 5 bases, and the junction held 13 bases outside the gene matches. In germline, CDR1 is GTSNPN, CDR2 SVGIG (reference sequence). This CDR3 comprises 17 residues. The table came from immunoSEQ multiplex PCR; TCRdb's copy has only in-frame clones and leaves some out. This table holds 270,000 or so clones, 65% to 85% found once. The sequence was obtained from a human donor with COVID-19, enrolled during active disease. The donor label of this sample is uncertain. Input material: peripheral blood. The V gene is TRBV30, the J gene TRBJ1-1; 12 bases align to TRBD1. CDR3 sequence reads: CAWSQPGQGAGGTEAFF. CDR3 DNA sequence: TGTGCCTGGAGCCAGCCGGGACAGGGGGCGGGGGGAACTGAAGCTTTCTTT.